The source of this T cell receptor (beta chain) is a study of cytotoxic CD8 clonotypes in ibrutinib-treated CLL. Concerning this clone: Its antigen is undetermined.

Profiled with immunoSEQ multiplex PCR; TCRdb holds only in-frame clones, not every one. The table records tens of thousands of clones, approximately 80% of them present only once. Investigators sourced 1.5 to 2 micrograms of genomic DNA from cryopreserved PBMCs for TCR beta libraries. Study-wide results and limits: Researchers report that baseline clonality outpaced age-matched healthy donors and tracked circulating CD8+ T-cell counts.

CDR3 length: 13 residues. V lost 6 bases, J lost 2 bases, and 10 bases lay in between. CDR1 and CDR2 (germline): MGHDK, SYGVNS. The starting material was PBMCs, obtained at disease progression, from a patient treated with ibrutinib. This TCR was recovered from a human donor with chronic lymphocytic leukemia. The V call is TRBV25-1, the J call TRBJ2-5; TRBD1 is a possible D gene (6 bases). The CDR3 nucleotides are TGTGCCAGCAGCGCTGGACAGCAAGAGACCCAGTACTTC. This codes for CASSAGQQETQYF.